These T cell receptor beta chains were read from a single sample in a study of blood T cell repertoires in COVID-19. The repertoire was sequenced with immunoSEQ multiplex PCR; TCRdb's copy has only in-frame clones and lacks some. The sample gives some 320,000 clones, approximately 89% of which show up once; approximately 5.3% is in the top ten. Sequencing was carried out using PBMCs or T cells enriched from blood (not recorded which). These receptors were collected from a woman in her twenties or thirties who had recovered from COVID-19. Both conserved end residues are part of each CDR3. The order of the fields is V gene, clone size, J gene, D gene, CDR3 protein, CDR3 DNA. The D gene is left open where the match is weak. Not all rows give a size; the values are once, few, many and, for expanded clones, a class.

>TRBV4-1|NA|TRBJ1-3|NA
CASSQDSLQGNTIYF
TGCGCCAGCAGCCAGGACAGTCTTCAGGGAAACACCATATATTTT
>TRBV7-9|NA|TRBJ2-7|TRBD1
CASSLVTEAGGYEQYF
TGTGCCAGCAGCTTAGTCACTGAGGCAGGGGGCTACGAGCAGTACTTC
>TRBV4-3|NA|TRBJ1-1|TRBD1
CASSQVPTGDGTEAFF
TGCGCCAGCAGCCAAGTCCCGACAGGGGACGGCACTGAAGCTTTCTTT
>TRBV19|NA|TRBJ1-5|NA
CASSIKGQGQPQHF
TGTGCCAGTAGTATTAAGGGGCAGGGTCAGCCCCAGCATTTT
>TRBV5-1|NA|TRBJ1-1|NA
CASSLITGREAFF
TGCGCCAGCAGCTTGATCACAGGGAGAGAAGCTTTCTTT
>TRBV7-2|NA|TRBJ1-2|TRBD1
CASSLAAQGGGYTF
TGTGCCAGCAGCTTAGCAGCACAGGGGGGAGGCTACACCTTC
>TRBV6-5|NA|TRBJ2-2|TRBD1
CASSSRQGGTGELFF
TGTGCCAGCAGTTCCCGACAGGGGGGCACCGGGGAGCTGTTTTTT
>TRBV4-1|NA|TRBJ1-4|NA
CASSQDPAGEKLFF
TGCGCCAGCAGCCAAGATCCAGCGGGGGAAAAACTGTTTTTT
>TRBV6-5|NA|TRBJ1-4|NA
CASSYSSGEGEKLFF
TGTGCCAGCAGTTACTCGTCAGGGGAAGGCGAAAAACTGTTTTTT
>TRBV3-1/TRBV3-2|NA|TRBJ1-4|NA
CASSQVTQEEKLFF
TGTGCCAGCAGCCAAGTCACCCAAGAGGAAAAACTGTTTTTT
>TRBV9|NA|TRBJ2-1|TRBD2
CASSVGPLAGGVNEQFF
TGTGCCAGCAGCGTAGGACCCCTAGCGGGGGGGGTCAATGAGCAGTTCTTC
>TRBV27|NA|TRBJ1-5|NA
CASSLRSTGGNQPQHF
TGTGCCAGCAGTTTACGCTCGACAGGTGGCAATCAGCCCCAGCATTTT
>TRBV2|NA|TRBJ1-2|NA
CASKVNGVYGYTF
TGTGCCAGCAAGGTTAACGGAGTCTATGGCTACACCTTC
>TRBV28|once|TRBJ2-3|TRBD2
CASSRGTSRTDTQYF
TGTGCCAGCAGCCGCGGGACTAGCCGGACAGATACGCAGTATTTT
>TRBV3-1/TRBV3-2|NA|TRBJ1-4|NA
CASSQVWAATNEKLFF
TGTGCCAGCAGCCAAGTATGGGCAGCAACTAATGAAAAACTGTTTTTT
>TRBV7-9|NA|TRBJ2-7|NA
CASSSGDHEQYF
TGTGCCAGCAGTTCAGGGGATCACGAGCAGTACTTC
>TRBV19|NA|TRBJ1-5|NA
CASSEDSYFSNQPQHF
TGTGCCAGTAGCGAGGACAGTTATTTTAGCAATCAGCCCCAGCATTTT
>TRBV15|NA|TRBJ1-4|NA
CATSREMQTAGDEKLFF
TGTGCCACCAGCAGAGAAATGCAAACAGCCGGGGATGAAAAACTGTTTTTT
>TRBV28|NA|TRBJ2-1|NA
CASRSPGQSSYNEQFF
TGTGCCAGCAGGAGTCCGGGACAAAGCTCCTACAATGAGCAGTTCTTC
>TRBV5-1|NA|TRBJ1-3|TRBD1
CASSREGTGDDTIYF
TGCGCCAGCAGCCGTGAAGGGACAGGGGACGACACCATATATTTT
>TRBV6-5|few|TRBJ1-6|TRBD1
CASKSLLQGGSPLHF
TGTGCCAGCAAATCTCTTCTGCAGGGGGGTTCACCCCTCCACTTT
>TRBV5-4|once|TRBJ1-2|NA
CASSLARTSYGYTF
TGTGCCAGCAGCTTGGCCAGAACTAGCTATGGCTACACCTTC
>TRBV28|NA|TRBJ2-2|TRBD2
CASSLVSGGSGELFF
TGTGCCAGCAGTTTAGTGAGCGGGGGGTCCGGGGAGCTGTTTTTT
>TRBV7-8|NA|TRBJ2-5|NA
CASRPGGSAWETQYF
TGTGCCAGCAGGCCTGGAGGCTCGGCGTGGGAGACCCAGTACTTC
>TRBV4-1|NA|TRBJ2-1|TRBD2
CASSQWAGSKAGAYNEQFF
TGCGCCAGCAGCCAGTGGGCGGGGTCGAAAGCGGGGGCTTACAATGAGCAGTTCTTC
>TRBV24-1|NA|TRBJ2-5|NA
CATSDLGRDRGETQYF
TGTGCCACCAGTGATTTGGGCAGAGATAGAGGAGAGACCCAGTACTTC
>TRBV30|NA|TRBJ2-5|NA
CAWRRGGAGSRETQYF
TGTGCCTGGAGGAGAGGAGGGGCAGGGAGTAGAGAGACCCAGTACTTC
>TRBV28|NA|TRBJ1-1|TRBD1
CASRPFTQGATEAFF
TGTGCCAGCAGGCCATTCACACAGGGGGCGACTGAAGCTTTCTTT
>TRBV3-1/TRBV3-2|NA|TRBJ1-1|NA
CASSFQGFDGEAFF
TGTGCCAGCAGTTTTCAGGGGTTCGACGGTGAAGCTTTCTTT
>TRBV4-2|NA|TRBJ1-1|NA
CASSQGIRGNTEAFF
TGTGCCAGCAGCCAAGGAATAAGGGGGAACACTGAAGCTTTCTTT
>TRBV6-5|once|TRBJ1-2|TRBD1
CASRDRGLVDYGYTF
TGTGCCAGCAGGGACAGGGGGCTTGTGGACTATGGCTACACCTTC
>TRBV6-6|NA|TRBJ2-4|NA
CASTPAWGQGKNIQYF
TGTGCCAGCACCCCCGCTTGGGGGCAGGGTAAAAACATTCAGTACTTC
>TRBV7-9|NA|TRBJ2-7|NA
CATAKKEGSYEQYF
TGTGCCACCGCGAAAAAGGAGGGCTCCTACGAGCAGTACTTC
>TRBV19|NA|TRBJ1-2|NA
CASSIGGSTYGYTF
TGTGCCAGTAGTATCGGAGGCAGTACCTATGGCTACACCTTC
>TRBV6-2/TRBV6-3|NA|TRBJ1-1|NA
CASSRGFGAFF
TGTGCCAGCAGTAGGGGTTTCGGAGCTTTCTTT
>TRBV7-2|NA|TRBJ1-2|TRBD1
CASSLDRGKNGYTF
TGTGCCAGCAGCTTAGACAGGGGTAAAAACGGCTACACCTTC
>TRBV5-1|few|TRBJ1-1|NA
CASRESGRGTEAFF
TGCGCCAGCCGTGAGAGTGGAAGGGGCACTGAAGCTTTCTTT
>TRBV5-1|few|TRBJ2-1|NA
CASSLVAGQYNEQFF
TGCGCCAGCAGCTTGGTGGCGGGACAGTACAATGAGCAGTTCTTC
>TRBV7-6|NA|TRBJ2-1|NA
CASSLVVSSYNEQFF
TGTGCCAGCAGCTTAGTTGTCTCCTCCTACAATGAGCAGTTCTTC
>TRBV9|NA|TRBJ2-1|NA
CASSVGVGSYNEQFF
TGTGCCAGCAGCGTGGGAGTAGGCTCCTACAATGAGCAGTTCTTC
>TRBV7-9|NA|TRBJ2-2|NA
CASSLTAATGELFF
TGTGCCAGCAGCTTAACGGCGGCCACCGGGGAGCTGTTTTTT
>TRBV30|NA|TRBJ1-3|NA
CAWSGQRSGNTIYF
TGTGCCTGGAGTGGACAGCGCTCTGGAAACACCATATATTTT
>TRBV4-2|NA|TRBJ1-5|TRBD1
CASSQDTGVYQPQHF
TGTGCCAGCAGCCAAGACACAGGGGTTTATCAGCCCCAGCATTTT
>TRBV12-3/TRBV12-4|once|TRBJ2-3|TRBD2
CATRTSAYTQYF
TGTGCCACAAGGACTAGCGCCTATACGCAGTATTTT
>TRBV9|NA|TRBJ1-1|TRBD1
CASRDYIFGQGSVIDTEAFF
TGTGCCAGCAGGGATTACATCTTTGGACAGGGGAGTGTAATAGACACTGAAGCTTTCTTT